This entry lists 20 T cell receptor beta chains sequenced from one sample in a study of CD8+ T cells in alopecia areata. TCR sequencing used cDNA made by reverse transcription of extracted RNA. The protocol was immunoSEQ multiplex PCR, while the TCRdb copy is restricted to in-frame clones and leaves out a portion. This sample yields about 98,000 clones, of which 35% to 50% are seen a single time; about 0.79% belongs to the top ten. Input material: CD4+ T cells sorted from blood. These receptors were taken from a human donor with alopecia areata.

A few counts support this clone. This CDR3 is also generated by other DNA sequences in the sample. The chain is built from TRBV29-1 and TRBJ2-5; D is possibly TRBD2 (7 bases). CDR3 length: 12 amino acids. The V gene's germline CDR1 is SQVTM and CDR2 ANQGSEA. Trimming left V 2 bases short and J 5 bases short, with 9 bases between. The CDR3: CSVERGGETQYF. As DNA, the CDR3 is TGCAGCGTTGAAAGGGGGGGGGAGACCCAGTACTTC.

Here the CDR3 DNA reads TGTGCCAGCAGTCCCGGGCTACAGGAAAATTCACCCCTCCACTTT. Its translation is CASSPGLQENSPLHF. V gene TRBV28 combines with J gene TRBJ1-6, with a tentative D call TRBD1 (5 bases). Germline-derived CDR1 and CDR2 are MDHEN and SYDVKM. The CDR3 has 15 residues. Trimming pared 5 bases from V and 7 bases from J, leaving 15 bases between.

The chain combines TRBV30 with TRBJ1-1; no firm D call. This CDR3 is built from 12 residues. Trimming took 6 bases from V and 0 from J, leaving 8 bases between them. CDR1 is GTSNPN and CDR2 is SVGIG in the germline V gene (reference sequence). The DNA of the CDR3 is TGTGCCTGTGGACGGCTGAACACTGAAGCTTTCTTT. Translating it yields CACGRLNTEAFF. Together with reference TRBV30 and TRBJ1-1, the CDR3 gives the full variable domain: SQTIHQWPATLVQPVGSPLSLECTVEGTSNPNLYWYRQAAGRGLQLLFYSVGIGQISSEVPQNLSASRPQDRQFILSSKKLLLSDSGFYLCACGRLNTEAFFGQGTRLTVV.

This chain joins TRBV9 and TRBJ2-7; 7 nucleotides line up with TRBD2. The CDR3 has 14 amino acids. Germline V gives CDR1 SGDLS, CDR2 YYNGEE. The ends lost 0 bases at V and 7 bases at J; junction bases unmatched: 7. The CDR3: CASSVEGTTIEQYF. The CDR3 coding sequence is TGTGCCAGCAGCGTAGAGGGGACTACCATTGAGCAGTACTTC.

The chain employs TRBV7-2 and TRBJ1-5, with D tentatively TRBD1 (6 bases). Between the trimmed V and J ends, which lost 5 bases and 5 bases, there was a span of 10 bases. CDR1 and CDR2 (germline): SGHTA, FQGNSA. The CDR3 extends over 13 amino acids. The CDR3 region is CASSRTVDQPQHF. The CDR3 DNA reads as TGTGCCAGCAGCCGGACAGTCGATCAGCCCCAGCATTTT. The full variable domain, completed using reference TRBV7-2 and TRBJ1-5, is GAGVSQSPSNKVTEKGKDVELRCDPISGHTALYWYRQSLGQGLEFLIYFQGNSAPDKSGLPSDRFSAERTGGSVSTLTIQRTQQEDSAVYLCASSRTVDQPQHFGDGTRLSIL.

In this sample, this clone turned up a few times. V usage is TRBV5-1 and J usage is TRBJ2-7; TRBD1 aligns across 8 bases. V lost 4 bases and J lost 12; bases outside the gene matches: 12. The CDR3 runs to 13 residues. Germline values: CDR1 SGHRS, CDR2 YFSETQ. CDR3: CASSNRDRSSVYF. Here the CDR3 DNA reads TGCGCCAGCAGCAACCGGGACAGGTCATCAGTGTACTTC.

The chain carries TRBV30 and TRBJ1-3; possible D gene TRBD1, 5 bases. The V end was cut by 3 bases, the J end by 7 bases, with 13 bases between. The germline gives CDR1 GTSNPN, CDR2 SVGIG (reference sequence). This CDR3 has 13 residues. The CDR3 sequence: CAWSTQVRNTIYF. The CDR3 coding sequence is TGTGCCTGGAGCACACAGGTTCGGAACACCATATATTTT.

This chain joins TRBV30 and TRBJ2-7; TRBD2 agrees at 9 bases. Germline CDR1 and CDR2: GTSNPN and SVGIG (reference sequence). The V and J ends lost 5 bases and 6 bases, in that order; junction bases with no gene match: 8. This CDR3 has 13 amino acids. The DNA of the CDR3 is TGTGCCTGGGCCGGGACTAGCTACCCCGAGCAGTACTTC. This translates into CAWAGTSYPEQYF.

This clone was seen a single time. The chain couples TRBV29-1 to TRBJ1-1, with a weak D call TRBD1 (5 bases). V lost 6 bases, J lost 1 base, and 12 bases lay in between. CDR1 is SQVTM and CDR2 is ANQGSEA in the germline V gene. The length of the CDR3 is 13 residues. The CDR3 here is CSVRDAWNTEAFF. CDR3 sequence (DNA): TGCAGCGTCAGGGACGCCTGGAACACTGAAGCTTTCTTT.

This clone was seen more than once but under ten times. DNA for the CDR3: TGCAGCGTTGTGTCAGAGCTCACAGATACGCAGTATTTT. This encodes CSVVSELTDTQYF. V is TRBV29-1 and J is TRBJ2-3; D unresolved. Germline lookup yields CDR1 SQVTM and CDR2 ANQGSEA. The CDR3 loop spans 13 amino acids. V gave up 4 bases and J gave up 2 bases, with 10 bases separating them.

V gene TRBV30 combines with J gene TRBJ2-1; no clear D. V lost 3 bases to trimming and J lost 6 bases, with 15 bases between them. CDR1 is GTSNPN, CDR2 SVGIG, per germline (reference sequence). This CDR3 is built from 14 residues. The CDR3 spells CAWRERHFVNEQFF. In DNA, the CDR3 is TGTGCCTGGAGAGAGAGACACTTCGTCAATGAGCAGTTCTTC.

This clone showed up just a few times. Additional DNA sequences in this sample encode the identical CDR3. The chain links TRBV29-1 to TRBJ2-1; 7 bases line up with TRBD2. Germline CDR1 SQVTM, CDR2 ANQGSEA. The CDR3 runs 14 residues. J lost 0 bases, V lost 7 bases, and 6 bases had no gene match. DNA of the CDR3: TGCAGCGGCCTAGCGGAAAGCTCCTACAATGAGCAGTTCTTC. Its translation is CSGLAESSYNEQFF.

This chain joins TRBV4-3 and TRBJ2-3, with 8 positions matching TRBD2. V dropped 3 bases and J dropped 5; count of bases not matched to a gene: 10. This CDR3 is 16 amino acids long. CDR1 LGHNA and CDR2 YSLEER come from the germline V gene. The CDR3 loop is CASSQERERGIDTQYF. The CDR3 DNA follows: TGCGCCAGCAGCCAGGAGAGAGAGCGGGGGATAGATACGCAGTATTTT.

The chain carries TRBV7-3 and TRBJ2-2; 15 bases fit TRBD2. This CDR3 is built from 16 residues. V lost 6 bases and J lost 4; bases outside the gene matches: 3. Germline loops: CDR1 SGHTA, CDR2 FQGTGA. Here the CDR3 reads CASSKGLAGGTGELFF. In DNA form, the CDR3 reads TGTGCCAGCAGTAAGGGACTAGCGGGGGGCACCGGGGAGCTGTTTTTT.

The CDR3 nucleotides read TGTGCCAGCAGCTTAAACAGCACAGATACGCAGTATTTT. The encoded protein is CASSLNSTDTQYF. The chain couples TRBV7-2 to TRBJ2-3; D call uncertain. Germline V gives CDR1 SGHTA, CDR2 FQGNSA. This CDR3 is 13 amino acids long. V dropped 2 bases and J dropped 0 bases, with 3 bases sitting between them. The full variable domain, rest sourced from reference TRBV7-2 and TRBJ2-3, is GAGVSQSPSNKVTEKGKDVELRCDPISGHTALYWYRQSLGQGLEFLIYFQGNSAPDKSGLPSDRFSAERTGGSVSTLTIQRTQQEDSAVYLCASSLNSTDTQYFGPGTRLTVL.

This sequence joins TRBV30 and TRBJ2-5; tentatively, D is TRBD1 (5 bases). The CDR3 has 13 amino acids. With 2 bases removed from V and 2 bases from J, the gap between germline ends came to 9 bases. Germline assignment: CDR1 GTSNPN and CDR2 SVGIG (reference sequence). CDR3 residues: CAWSSGSQETQYF. CDR3 in DNA: TGTGCCTGGAGTTCAGGGTCTCAAGAGACCCAGTACTTC.

This chain links TRBV28 with TRBJ1-5; TRBD1 is a possible D gene (5 bases). Germline V gene lookup returns CDR1 MDHEN and CDR2 SYDVKM. CDR3 length: 16 residues. The V end was cut by 0 bases, the J end by 2 bases, with 11 bases between. The CDR3 nucleotides are TGTGCCAGCAGTTTATGGCGGGGCGACGGCAATCAGCCCCAGCATTTT. Its translation is CASSLWRGDGNQPQHF.

The chain combines TRBV11-2 with TRBJ2-7; TRBD1 matches at 7 bases. Per germline, CDR1 SGHAT and CDR2 FQNNGV. The V segment lost 3 bases and the J segment 0 bases; nucleotides outside the gene matches: 2. This CDR3 is built from 14 residues. The CDR3 here is CASSLWDSSYEQYF. In DNA, the CDR3 is TGTGCCAGCAGCTTGTGGGACAGCTCCTACGAGCAGTACTTC.

This chain connects TRBV11-3 to TRBJ2-4; D may be TRBD2 (6 bases). The CDR3 runs 15 residues. With 2 bases removed from V and 7 bases from J, the gap between germline ends came to 15 bases. CDR1 SGHNT and CDR2 YENEEA come from the germline V gene. CDR3 residues: CASSLRVEGRNIQYF. The DNA of the CDR3 is TGTGCCAGCAGCTTAAGGGTGGAGGGTCGGAACATTCAGTACTTC.

The gene calls are TRBV7-2 and TRBJ2-3; the D is unclear. The germline V gene has CDR1 SGHTA and CDR2 FQGNSA. The CDR3 extends over 15 amino acids. The V end was cut by 5 bases, the J end by 0 bases, with 12 bases between. The CDR3 reads CASSPDPFSTDTQYF. The CDR3 DNA is TGTGCCAGCAGCCCAGACCCGTTTAGCACAGATACGCAGTATTTT.